A selection of T cell receptor beta chains follows, all from one sample in a study of T cells in Graves' hyperthyroidism and ophthalmopathy. TCRdb fed the multiplex PCR reads into MiXCR, producing one record per CDR3 protein. The profile covers about 350,000 distinct CDR3 sequences, with 15% to 20% appearing a single time and 15% to 18% taken by the ten largest. Sequenced input: blood. The receptor source for this set is a woman between 35 and 50 years old with Graves' ophthalmopathy. Both conserved end residues are part of each CDR3. Each record gives: V gene, clone size, J gene, D gene, CDR3 length, CDR3 DNA, CDR3 protein. D genes are given only for firm matches. The size field is filled for only some rows; it gives once, few, many or a size class.

V gene: TRBV7-2
clone size: many
J gene: TRBJ1-5
D gene: -
CDR3 length: 12
CDR3 DNA: TGTGCCAGCAGCATTACCAATCAGCCCCAGCATTTT
CDR3 protein: CASSITNQPQHF

V gene: TRBV27
clone size: many
J gene: TRBJ2-2
D gene: TRBD1
CDR3 length: 15
CDR3 DNA: TGTGCCAGCAGTGCCCTCGGGACAGGGCACGGGGAGCTGTTTTTT
CDR3 protein: CASSALGTGHGELFF

V gene: TRBV11-2
clone size: many
J gene: TRBJ2-7
D gene: -
CDR3 length: 14
CDR3 DNA: TGTGCCAGCAGCTCCAGCGGGCAGAACTACGAGCAGTACTTC
CDR3 protein: CASSSSGQNYEQYF

V gene: TRBV6-5
clone size: many
J gene: TRBJ1-2
D gene: -
CDR3 length: 13
CDR3 DNA: TGTGCCACAAAACAGGGAACTAACTATGGCTACACCTTC
CDR3 protein: CATKQGTNYGYTF

V gene: TRBV7-9
clone size: many
J gene: TRBJ2-2
D gene: TRBD2
CDR3 length: 15
CDR3 DNA: TGTGCCAGCAGCCCTACTAGCGGGGGAACCGGGGAGCTGTTTTTT
CDR3 protein: CASSPTSGGTGELFF

V gene: TRBV2
clone size: -
J gene: TRBJ2-7
D gene: -
CDR3 length: 13
CDR3 DNA: TGTGCCAGCAGTTCGTCGTGGGGAAACGAGCAGTACTTC
CDR3 protein: CASSSSWGNEQYF

V gene: TRBV18
clone size: -
J gene: TRBJ2-7
D gene: -
CDR3 length: 12
CDR3 DNA: TGTGCCAGCTCACCAGGTAGGGACGAGCAGTACTTC
CDR3 protein: CASSPGRDEQYF

V gene: TRBV30
clone size: many
J gene: TRBJ2-7
D gene: -
CDR3 length: 12
CDR3 DNA: TGTGCCTGGACCCGGGCGGACTACGAGCAGTACTTC
CDR3 protein: CAWTRADYEQYF

V gene: TRBV6-1
clone size: -
J gene: TRBJ1-3
D gene: -
CDR3 length: 18
CDR3 DNA: TGTGCCGTAGGAGGCAGAGAGGGGTCTAAGAGCTCTGGAAACACCATATATTTT
CDR3 protein: CAVGGREGSKSSGNTIYF

V gene: TRBV19
clone size: -
J gene: TRBJ1-1
D gene: TRBD1
CDR3 length: 15
CDR3 DNA: TGTGCCAGTCCCCGTCCGGGACAGGCGAACACTGAAGCTTTCTTT
CDR3 protein: CASPRPGQANTEAFF

V gene: TRBV19
clone size: many
J gene: TRBJ2-2
D gene: -
CDR3 length: 15
CDR3 DNA: TGTGCCAGCTGGCTCGGGCCAGGGTACACCGGGGAGCTGTTTTTT
CDR3 protein: CASWLGPGYTGELFF

V gene: TRBV6-5
clone size: many
J gene: TRBJ1-2
D gene: -
CDR3 length: 14
CDR3 DNA: TGTGCCAGCAGTTATCAGGACAGAAACTATGGCTACACCTTC
CDR3 protein: CASSYQDRNYGYTF

V gene: TRBV25-1
clone size: many
J gene: TRBJ1-2
D gene: -
CDR3 length: 13
CDR3 DNA: TGTGCCAGCAGTGAGCCGGGAAACTATGGCTACACCTTC
CDR3 protein: CASSEPGNYGYTF

V gene: TRBV19
clone size: many
J gene: TRBJ1-1
D gene: -
CDR3 length: 14
CDR3 DNA: TGTGCCAGTAGTACCCTACGTCGTTGGACTGAAGCTTTCTTT
CDR3 protein: CASSTLRRWTEAFF

V gene: TRBV7-2
clone size: few
J gene: TRBJ1-1
D gene: TRBD1
CDR3 length: 21
CDR3 DNA: TGTGCCAGCAGCTTCTTTCGCCGGGACAGGGGACCCAGGAGTTCGAACACTGAAGCTTTCTTT
CDR3 protein: CASSFFRRDRGPRSSNTEAFF

V gene: TRBV27
clone size: many
J gene: TRBJ2-2
D gene: TRBD1
CDR3 length: 15
CDR3 DNA: TGTGCCAGCAAGCGACAGGGACCGAACACCGGGGAGCTGTTTTTT
CDR3 protein: CASKRQGPNTGELFF

V gene: TRBV27
clone size: many
J gene: TRBJ1-5
D gene: TRBD1
CDR3 length: 15
CDR3 DNA: TGTGCCAGCAGTTTACGTACAGGGGCCGACCAGCCCCAGCATTTT
CDR3 protein: CASSLRTGADQPQHF

V gene: TRBV5-6
clone size: many
J gene: TRBJ1-1
D gene: TRBD1
CDR3 length: 17
CDR3 DNA: TGTGCCAGCAGCTTGGGAAATGCGGGACAGGGCGGGACTGAAGCTTTCTTT
CDR3 protein: CASSLGNAGQGGTEAFF

V gene: TRBV12-3/TRBV12-4
clone size: many
J gene: TRBJ2-2
D gene: TRBD2
CDR3 length: 15
CDR3 DNA: TGTGCCAGCACCACTAGCGGGAGCCGGCCCGGGGAGCTGTTTTTT
CDR3 protein: CASTTSGSRPGELFF

V gene: TRBV20-1
clone size: many
J gene: TRBJ2-7
D gene: TRBD2
CDR3 length: 15
CDR3 DNA: TGCAGTGCTAGCGCCGGACTAGCGCGCTCCTACGAGCAGTACTTC
CDR3 protein: CSASAGLARSYEQYF

V gene: TRBV10-3
clone size: many
J gene: TRBJ2-5
D gene: -
CDR3 length: 15
CDR3 DNA: TGTGCCATCAGTGAGTCAACAGGGTCTAGGGAGACCCAGTACTTC
CDR3 protein: CAISESTGSRETQYF

V gene: TRBV28
clone size: -
J gene: TRBJ1-2
D gene: -
CDR3 length: 13
CDR3 DNA: TGTGCCTCCCGCGTGGGGGGGACCTATGGCTACAACTTC
CDR3 protein: CASRVGGTYGYNF

V gene: TRBV7-9
clone size: many
J gene: TRBJ1-1
D gene: -
CDR3 length: 13
CDR3 DNA: TGTGCCAGCAGCTCCCGGACCCGGACTGAAGCTTTCTTT
CDR3 protein: CASSSRTRTEAFF

V gene: TRBV27
clone size: once
J gene: TRBJ2-5
D gene: TRBD2
CDR3 length: 16
CDR3 DNA: TGTGCCAGCAGCCGCCGACTAGCGGGAGGGCCCGGGACCCAGTACTTC
CDR3 protein: CASSRRLAGGPGTQYF

V gene: TRBV6-1
clone size: -
J gene: TRBJ2-5
D gene: -
CDR3 length: 14
CDR3 DNA: TGTGCCAGCAGTGAAGCTTTAGCTTGGGAGACCCAGTACTTC
CDR3 protein: CASSEALAWETQYF

V gene: TRBV14
clone size: many
J gene: TRBJ2-7
D gene: TRBD1
CDR3 length: 16
CDR3 DNA: TGTGCCAGCAGCCAAGTCGACAGGGGAACTCCCTACGAGCAGTACTTC
CDR3 protein: CASSQVDRGTPYEQYF

V gene: TRBV12-3/TRBV12-4
clone size: many
J gene: TRBJ2-3
D gene: -
CDR3 length: 17
CDR3 DNA: TGTGCCAGCAGTTTACACGGCCAGGATGAGAAACGGCAGACGCAGTATTTT
CDR3 protein: CASSLHGQDEKRQTQYF

V gene: TRBV7-9
clone size: many
J gene: TRBJ2-2
D gene: -
CDR3 length: 14
CDR3 DNA: TGTGCCAGCAGCGGCCGGCCGACTACCGGGGAGCTGTTTTTT
CDR3 protein: CASSGRPTTGELFF

V gene: TRBV29-1
clone size: many
J gene: TRBJ2-7
D gene: -
CDR3 length: 14
CDR3 DNA: TGCAGCGTTGAAGATTCCGACTCAAACTACGAGCAGTACTTC
CDR3 protein: CSVEDSDSNYEQYF

V gene: TRBV6-5
clone size: many
J gene: TRBJ1-2
D gene: TRBD1
CDR3 length: 13
CDR3 DNA: TGTGCCAGCAGTTCCGGGACAGGGGGTGGCTACACCTTC
CDR3 protein: CASSSGTGGGYTF

V gene: TRBV29-1
clone size: many
J gene: TRBJ2-7
D gene: TRBD2
CDR3 length: 14
CDR3 DNA: TGCAGTGTTGAACCTGGGACTAGGCATGGAGTGCAGTACTTC
CDR3 protein: CSVEPGTRHGVQYF

V gene: TRBV20-1
clone size: many
J gene: TRBJ2-2
D gene: TRBD1
CDR3 length: 13
CDR3 DNA: TGCAGTGCTCCCGACAGGGCCACCGGGGAGCTGTTTTTT
CDR3 protein: CSAPDRATGELFF

V gene: TRBV11-2
clone size: -
J gene: TRBJ1-5
D gene: -
CDR3 length: 16
CDR3 DNA: TGTGCCAGCAGCTTAGGGGCCAAAAGTAGGGGGCAGCCCCAGCATTTT
CDR3 protein: CASSLGAKSRGQPQHF

V gene: TRBV29-1
clone size: many
J gene: TRBJ1-1
D gene: -
CDR3 length: 14
CDR3 DNA: TGCAGCGTTGTGGGCCCGGGCGTAAACACTGAAGCTTTCTTT
CDR3 protein: CSVVGPGVNTEAFF

V gene: TRBV2
clone size: many
J gene: TRBJ2-2
D gene: -
CDR3 length: 13
CDR3 DNA: TGTGCCACGTCGCCAGACATTACCGGGGAGCTGTTTTTT
CDR3 protein: CATSPDITGELFF

V gene: TRBV10-3
clone size: -
J gene: TRBJ1-2
D gene: TRBD1
CDR3 length: 16
CDR3 DNA: TGTGCCATCAGTGAGTCGGAGAGGGGGCCTGGCTATGGCTACACCTTC
CDR3 protein: CAISESERGPGYGYTF

V gene: TRBV6-1
clone size: -
J gene: TRBJ2-7
D gene: TRBD2
CDR3 length: 15
CDR3 DNA: TGTGCCAGCAGAACTAGCGGGAGAGCGAATTACGAGCAGTACTTC
CDR3 protein: CASRTSGRANYEQYF